These T cell receptor beta chains were read from a single sample in a study of control samples from healthy donors and cancer patients. Clones were sequenced by immunoSEQ multiplex PCR, and TCRdb holds only the in-frame ones, with some missing. The sample holds around 130,000 clones, around 89% seen once. The sample was blood. These receptor sequences come from a man between 45 and 60 years old in good health. The CDR3 runs from the conserved cysteine through the conserved F or W. Each record gives: V gene, D gene, J gene, CDR3 length, clone size, CDR3 DNA, CDR3 protein. D genes are given only for firm matches. For some rows the clone size is stated as once, few or many, or as a class when expanded; others skip it.

TRBV9,TRBD1,TRBJ1-1,16,NA,TGTGCCAGCAGCGGGCGACAGGGGGTATGGGACACTGAAGCTTTCTTT,CASSGRQGVWDTEAFF
TRBV10-3,NA,TRBJ2-7,15,NA,TGTGCCATCAGTGAACCCCCGGGAGTCTTCCACGAGCAGTACTTC,CAISEPPGVFHEQYF
TRBV6-2/TRBV6-3,NA,TRBJ1-2,13,few,TGTGCCAGCAGTCGGACGGCCGACTATGGCTACACCTTC,CASSRTADYGYTF
TRBV5-1,TRBD1,TRBJ1-1,15,NA,TGCGCCAGCAGCCCCAACCACAGGGGGCTCACTGAAGCTTTCTTT,CASSPNHRGLTEAFF
TRBV2,TRBD1,TRBJ2-7,16,NA,TGTGCCAGCAGTGGGACTCGACAGGGGTACTCCTACGAGCAGTACTTC,CASSGTRQGYSYEQYF
TRBV3-1/TRBV3-2,NA,TRBJ1-1,12,NA,TGTGCCAGCAGCCTCGGGAACACTGAAGCTTTCTTT,CASSLGNTEAFF
TRBV5-6,TRBD2,TRBJ2-1,17,NA,TGTGCCAGCAGCTTGACCGGGGGGGAGGGGCGGTTTGGTGAGCAGTTCTTC,CASSLTGGEGRFGEQFF
TRBV5-1,NA,TRBJ1-1,13,medium-sized,TGCGCCAGCAGCTTTTTAGGGGACACTGAAGCTTTCTTT,CASSFLGDTEAFF
TRBV7-9,TRBD1,TRBJ1-1,16,few,TGTGCCAGCAGCTTCTCGGAAGGGGGCGGTTACACTGAAGCTTTCTTT,CASSFSEGGGYTEAFF
TRBV27,TRBD1,TRBJ1-4,16,NA,TGTGCCAGCAGTTTAAGGACAGGCATTTCTAATGAAAAACTGTTTTTT,CASSLRTGISNEKLFF
TRBV9,NA,TRBJ1-6,15,NA,TGTGCCAGCAGCCCACAGGGATCCTATAATTCACCCCTCCACTTT,CASSPQGSYNSPLHF
TRBV14,NA,TRBJ1-1,15,NA,TGTGCCAGCAGCCCCGGGGTGGGGGGGGCACTTGAAGCTTTCTTT,CASSPGVGGALEAFF
TRBV4-2,NA,TRBJ1-5,15,NA,TGTGCCAGCAGCCAAGATGTGGGGGGGTTCCAGCCCCAGCATTTT,CASSQDVGGFQPQHF
TRBV7-6,NA,TRBJ1-2,16,NA,TGTGCCAGCAGCTTAGCAGCGGGGATAGGGAGTTATGGCTACACCTTC,CASSLAAGIGSYGYTF
TRBV7-9,NA,TRBJ2-7,12,NA,TGTGCCAGCAGCTTGATACCTCACGAGCAGTACTTC,CASSLIPHEQYF
TRBV18,NA,TRBJ2-7,12,NA,TGTGCCAGCTCAGGACAGAGCTACGAGCAGTACTTC,CASSGQSYEQYF
TRBV27,TRBD1,TRBJ1-2,14,NA,TGTGCCAGCAGGGGCGGGACGGGACAGTTTGGCTACACCTTC,CASRGGTGQFGYTF
TRBV14,NA,TRBJ1-1,14,NA,TGTGCCAGCAGCCAAGATTGGGGGAGGACTGAAGCTTTCTTT,CASSQDWGRTEAFF
TRBV3-1/TRBV3-2,NA,TRBJ1-1,14,NA,TGTGCCAGCAGCCAAGTAGCGGGAAACACTGAAGCTTTCTTT,CASSQVAGNTEAFF
TRBV5-4,NA,TRBJ1-2,13,NA,TGTGCCAGCAGCTTGGACAGCCTCTATGGCTACACCTTC,CASSLDSLYGYTF
TRBV19,NA,TRBJ1-2,12,once,TGTGCCAGTACGAACCTCAACTATGGCTACACCTTC,CASTNLNYGYTF
TRBV27,NA,TRBJ1-5,13,once,TGTGCCAGCAGTTTAGGCAGGAATCAGCCCCAGCATTTT,CASSLGRNQPQHF
TRBV19,TRBD2,TRBJ2-2,15,NA,TGTGCCAGTACTATTAGCGGGACGAACACCGGGGAGCTGTTTTTT,CASTISGTNTGELFF
TRBV3-1/TRBV3-2,NA,TRBJ1-1,13,NA,TGTGCCAGCAGCCTAGGGTCGGGCACTGAAGCTTTCTTT,CASSLGSGTEAFF
TRBV18,NA,TRBJ2-5,15,NA,TGTGCCAGCTCACCAGGGGCAGGGCAACAAGAGACCCAGTACTTC,CASSPGAGQQETQYF
TRBV19,NA,TRBJ1-3,14,NA,TGTGCCAGTAGTATGGCAGGCTCTGGAAACACCATATATTTT,CASSMAGSGNTIYF
TRBV19,NA,TRBJ1-2,15,NA,TGTGCCAGTACTACAGGTGGGGGCGCGAACTATGGCTACACCTTC,CASTTGGGANYGYTF
TRBV21-1,NA,TRBJ2-3,14,NA,TGTGCCAGCAGCAAAGGGGGGATGACAGATACGCAGTATTTT,CASSKGGMTDTQYF
TRBV11-3,NA,TRBJ1-1,19,NA,TGTGCCAGCAGCTTAGAGAATCGCTGGAGTAACAGGGACAACACTGAAGCTTTCTTT,CASSLENRWSNRDNTEAFF
TRBV5-1,NA,TRBJ1-4,15,NA,TGCGCCAGCAGCTTGCTGGGGGCAACTAATGAAAAACTGTTTTTT,CASSLLGATNEKLFF
TRBV29-1,TRBD1,TRBJ2-6,13,NA,TGCAGCACTTGGGACAGCGGGGCCAACGTCCTGACTTTC,CSTWDSGANVLTF
TRBV2,NA,TRBJ1-5,14,NA,TGTGCCAGCAGTGAGCCCCCTGAGGGGCAGCCCCAGCATTTT,CASSEPPEGQPQHF
TRBV30,NA,TRBJ2-7,13,NA,TGTGCCTGGAAGGGCAGCTTATCCTACGAGCAGTACTTC,CAWKGSLSYEQYF
TRBV5-4,TRBD2,TRBJ2-5,15,NA,TGTGCCAGCAGCTTAGGGACTAGAAGGGAAGAGACCCAGTACTTC,CASSLGTRREETQYF
TRBV6-4,NA,TRBJ1-1,12,NA,TGTGCCAGCAGGGGAGCGGGCACTGAAGCTTTCTTT,CASRGAGTEAFF
TRBV19,TRBD1,TRBJ1-1,15,NA,TGTGCCAGTGGGACAGGGGGCTTCATGAACACTGAAGCTTTCTTT,CASGTGGFMNTEAFF
TRBV14,TRBD1,TRBJ2-1,16,NA,TGTGCCAGCAGCCAAGAGAACAGGGGGTCCGGCAATGAGCAGTTCTTC,CASSQENRGSGNEQFF
TRBV7-6,TRBD1,TRBJ1-3,15,NA,TGTGCCAGCAGGCCCGGGACAGGGTCCGGAAACACCATATATTTT,CASRPGTGSGNTIYF
TRBV6-2/TRBV6-3,TRBD2,TRBJ2-3,15,NA,TGTGCCAGCAGTTACGTTGGGACTAGCGAAGATACGCAGTATTTT,CASSYVGTSEDTQYF
TRBV3-1/TRBV3-2,TRBD1,TRBJ2-7,15,many,TGTGCCAGCAGCCAGAGGTGGACAGGGAGTTACGAGCAGTACTTC,CASSQRWTGSYEQYF
TRBV5-4,NA,TRBJ2-5,13,NA,TGTGCCAGCAGCCCCGCGTACCAAGAGACCCAGTACTTC,CASSPAYQETQYF
TRBV29-1,TRBD1,TRBJ1-2,12,NA,TGCAGCGTTATACAGGGGACCTATGGCTACACCTTC,CSVIQGTYGYTF
TRBV11-1,NA,TRBJ1-1,14,NA,TGTGCCAGCAGCTGGGGGCGCGGGAACACTGAAGCTTTCTTT,CASSWGRGNTEAFF
TRBV6-5,NA,TRBJ1-4,15,NA,TGTGCCAGCAGACCGTGGGAGGGGACTAATGAAAAACTGTTTTTT,CASRPWEGTNEKLFF